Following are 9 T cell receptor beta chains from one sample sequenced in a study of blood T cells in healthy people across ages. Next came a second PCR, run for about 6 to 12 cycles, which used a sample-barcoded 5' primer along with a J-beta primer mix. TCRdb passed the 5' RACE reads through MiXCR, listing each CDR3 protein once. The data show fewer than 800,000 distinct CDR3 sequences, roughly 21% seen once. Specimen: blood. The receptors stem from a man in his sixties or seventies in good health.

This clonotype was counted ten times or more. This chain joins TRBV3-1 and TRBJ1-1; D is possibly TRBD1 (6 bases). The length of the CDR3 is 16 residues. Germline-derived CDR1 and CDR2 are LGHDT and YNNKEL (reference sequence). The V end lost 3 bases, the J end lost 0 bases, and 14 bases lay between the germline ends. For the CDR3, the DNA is TGTGCCAGCAGCCACACCCCAGGGGCGATGAACACTGAAGCTTTCTTT. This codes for CASSHTPGAMNTEAFF.

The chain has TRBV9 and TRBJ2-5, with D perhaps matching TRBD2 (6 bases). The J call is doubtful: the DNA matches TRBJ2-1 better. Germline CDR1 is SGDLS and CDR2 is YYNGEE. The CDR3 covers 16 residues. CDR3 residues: CASSAGSGTRDNEQFF. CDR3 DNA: TGTGCCAGCAGCGCCGGCTCCGGGACTCGCGACAATGAGCAGTTCTTC.

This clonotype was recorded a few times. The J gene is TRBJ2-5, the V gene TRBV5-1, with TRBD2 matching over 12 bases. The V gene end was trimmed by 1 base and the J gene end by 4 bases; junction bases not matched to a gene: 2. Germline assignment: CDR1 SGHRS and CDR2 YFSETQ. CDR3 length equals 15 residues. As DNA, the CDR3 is TGCGCCAGCAGCTTGAGGGGACTAGCGGGAGAGACCCAGTACTTC. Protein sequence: CASSLRGLAGETQYF.

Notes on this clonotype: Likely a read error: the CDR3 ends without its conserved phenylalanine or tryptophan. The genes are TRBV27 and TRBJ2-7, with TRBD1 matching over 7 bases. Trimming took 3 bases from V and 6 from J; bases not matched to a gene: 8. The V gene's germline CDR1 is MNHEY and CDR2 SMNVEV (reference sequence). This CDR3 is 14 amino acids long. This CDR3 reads CASSFGDRVGEQYL. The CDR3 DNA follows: TGTGCCAGCAGTTTCGGTGACAGGGTAGGCGAGCAGTACCTC.

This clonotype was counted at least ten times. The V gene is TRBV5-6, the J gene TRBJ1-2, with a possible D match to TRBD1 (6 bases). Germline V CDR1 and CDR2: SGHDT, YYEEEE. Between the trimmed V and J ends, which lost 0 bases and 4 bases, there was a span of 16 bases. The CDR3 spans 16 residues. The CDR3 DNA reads TGTGCCAGCAGCTTGGATGGGACACCTTCTGGCTATGGCTACACCTTC. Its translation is CASSLDGTPSGYGYTF.

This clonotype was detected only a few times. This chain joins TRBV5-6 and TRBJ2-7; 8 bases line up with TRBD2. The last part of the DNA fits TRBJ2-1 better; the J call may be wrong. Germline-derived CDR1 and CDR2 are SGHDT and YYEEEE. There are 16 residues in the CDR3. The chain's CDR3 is CASSLRLTGGDNEQFF. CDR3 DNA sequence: TGTGCCAGCAGCCTCCGTCTTACGGGAGGGGATAATGAGCAGTTCTTC.

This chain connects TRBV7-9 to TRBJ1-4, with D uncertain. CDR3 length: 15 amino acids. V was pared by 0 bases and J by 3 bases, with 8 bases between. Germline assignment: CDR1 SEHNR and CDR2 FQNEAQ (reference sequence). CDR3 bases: TGTGCCAGCAGCTTAGCTGATATAGCTAATGAAAAACTGTTTTTT. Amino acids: CASSLADIANEKLFF.

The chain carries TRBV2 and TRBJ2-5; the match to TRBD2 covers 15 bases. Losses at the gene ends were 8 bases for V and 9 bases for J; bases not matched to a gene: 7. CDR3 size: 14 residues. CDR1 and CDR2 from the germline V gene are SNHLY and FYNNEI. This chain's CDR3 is CASGGLAGGSAQYF. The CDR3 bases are TGTGCCAGCGGCGGACTAGCGGGAGGGTCGGCCCAGTACTTC.

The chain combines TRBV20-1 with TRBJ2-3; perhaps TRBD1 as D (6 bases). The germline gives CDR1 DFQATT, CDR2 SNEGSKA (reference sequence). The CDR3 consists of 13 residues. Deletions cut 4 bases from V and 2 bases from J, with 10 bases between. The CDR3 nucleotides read TGCAGTGCTAACAGGGTTCACACAGATACGCAGTATTTT. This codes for CSANRVHTDTQYF.